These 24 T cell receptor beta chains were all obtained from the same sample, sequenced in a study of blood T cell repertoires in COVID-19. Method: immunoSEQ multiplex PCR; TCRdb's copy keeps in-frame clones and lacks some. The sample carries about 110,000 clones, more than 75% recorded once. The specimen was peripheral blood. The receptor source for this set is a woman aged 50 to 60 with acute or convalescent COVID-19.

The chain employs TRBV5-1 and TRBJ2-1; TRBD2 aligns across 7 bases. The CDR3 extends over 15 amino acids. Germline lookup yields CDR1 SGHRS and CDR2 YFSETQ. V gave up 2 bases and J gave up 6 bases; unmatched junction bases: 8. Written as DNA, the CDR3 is TGCGCCAGCAGCTTAGGACTAGGGGCTCTCAATGAGCAGTTCTTC. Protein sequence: CASSLGLGALNEQFF. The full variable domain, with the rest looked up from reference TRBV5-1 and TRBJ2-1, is KAGVTQTPRYLIKTRGQQVTLSCSPISGHRSVSWYQQTPGQGLQFLFEYFSETQRNKGNFPGRFSGRQFSNSRSEMNVSTLELGDSALYLCASSLGLGALNEQFFGPGTRLTVL.

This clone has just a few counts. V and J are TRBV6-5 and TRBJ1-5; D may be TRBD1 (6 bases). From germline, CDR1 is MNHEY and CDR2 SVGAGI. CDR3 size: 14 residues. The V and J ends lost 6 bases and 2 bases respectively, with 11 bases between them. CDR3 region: CASRAQGGNQPQHF. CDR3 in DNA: TGTGCCAGCAGAGCACAGGGCGGCAATCAGCCCCAGCATTTT.

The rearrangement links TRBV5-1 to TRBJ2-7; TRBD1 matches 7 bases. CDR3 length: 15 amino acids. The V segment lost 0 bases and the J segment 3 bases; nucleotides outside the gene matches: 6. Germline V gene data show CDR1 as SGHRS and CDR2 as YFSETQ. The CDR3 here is CASSLASGQSYEQYF. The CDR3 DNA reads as TGCGCCAGCAGCTTGGCTTCGGGACAGAGCTACGAGCAGTACTTC.

The CDR3 protein is CASRFGGSALHF. Written as DNA, the CDR3 is TGTGCCAGCAGGTTCGGCGGTTCGGCCCTCCACTTT. This sequence joins TRBV12-3 or TRBV12-4 and TRBJ1-6; D not certain. The germline V and J ends were trimmed by 6 bases and 14 bases, with 14 bases remaining between them. The CDR3 loop spans 12 amino acids.

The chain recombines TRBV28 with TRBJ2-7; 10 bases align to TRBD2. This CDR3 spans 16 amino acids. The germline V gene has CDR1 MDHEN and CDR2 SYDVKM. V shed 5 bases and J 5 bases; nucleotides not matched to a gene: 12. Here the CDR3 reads CASSRGGTSVIHEQYF. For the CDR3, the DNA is TGTGCCAGCAGTCGGGGGGGGACTAGCGTTATCCACGAGCAGTACTTC.

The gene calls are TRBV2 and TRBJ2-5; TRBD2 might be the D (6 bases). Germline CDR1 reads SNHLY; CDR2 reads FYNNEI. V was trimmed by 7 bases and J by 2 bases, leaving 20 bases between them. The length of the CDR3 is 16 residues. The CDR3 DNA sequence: TGTGCCAGCATCCTCTCCGGGGGAAGGGGTCAAGAGACCCAGTACTTC. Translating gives CASILSGGRGQETQYF.

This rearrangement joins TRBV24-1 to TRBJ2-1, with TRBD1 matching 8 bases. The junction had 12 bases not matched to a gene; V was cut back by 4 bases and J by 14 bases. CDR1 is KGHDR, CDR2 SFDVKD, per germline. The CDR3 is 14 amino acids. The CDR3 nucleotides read TGTGCCACCAGTGACCTTAGCGCGCAGGGGGCTAAGTTCTTC. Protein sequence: CATSDLSAQGAKFF.

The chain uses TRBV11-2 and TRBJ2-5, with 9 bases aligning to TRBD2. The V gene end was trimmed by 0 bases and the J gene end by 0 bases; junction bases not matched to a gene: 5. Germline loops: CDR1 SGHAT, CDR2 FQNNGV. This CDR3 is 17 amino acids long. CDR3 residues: CASSLDRLAAHQETQYF. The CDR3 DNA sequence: TGTGCCAGCAGCTTAGATCGACTAGCGGCCCACCAAGAGACCCAGTACTTC.

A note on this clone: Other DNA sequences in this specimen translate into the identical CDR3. This CDR3 is CASSSGQGRETQYF. In nucleotides, the CDR3 is TGCGCCAGCAGCAGCGGACAGGGCCGGGAGACCCAGTACTTC. The rearrangement uses TRBV5-1 and TRBJ2-5, with TRBD1 matching over 8 bases. The ends lost 4 bases at V and 5 bases at J; junction bases unmatched: 7. Germline CDR1 reads SGHRS; CDR2 reads YFSETQ. The length of the CDR3 is 14 residues.

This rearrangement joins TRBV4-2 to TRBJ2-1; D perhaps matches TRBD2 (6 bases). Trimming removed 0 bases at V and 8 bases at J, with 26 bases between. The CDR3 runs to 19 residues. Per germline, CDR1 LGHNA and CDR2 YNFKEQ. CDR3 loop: CASSQDPSFGDSLLDEQFF. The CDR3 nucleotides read TGTGCCAGCAGCCAAGATCCCTCTTTTGGGGACTCCTTGTTGGATGAGCAGTTCTTC.

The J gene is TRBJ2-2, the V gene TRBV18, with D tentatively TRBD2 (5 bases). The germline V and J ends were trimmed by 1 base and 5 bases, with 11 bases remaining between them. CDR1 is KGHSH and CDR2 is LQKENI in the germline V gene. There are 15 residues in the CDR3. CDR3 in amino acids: CASSPRGEGTGELFF. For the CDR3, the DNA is TGTGCCAGCTCACCACGAGGCGAGGGAACCGGGGAGCTGTTTTTT.

CDR3 DNA sequence: TGTGCCAGCAGCTTAGGTCAGGGGGGCTCTTACGAGCAGTACTTC. This sequence encodes CASSLGQGGSYEQYF. This chain joins TRBV7-9 and TRBJ2-7, with a weak D call TRBD1 (7 bases). The germline V gene encodes CDR1 SEHNR and CDR2 FQNEAQ (reference sequence). This CDR3 has 15 amino acids. V was pared by 1 base and J by 4 bases, with 14 bases between.

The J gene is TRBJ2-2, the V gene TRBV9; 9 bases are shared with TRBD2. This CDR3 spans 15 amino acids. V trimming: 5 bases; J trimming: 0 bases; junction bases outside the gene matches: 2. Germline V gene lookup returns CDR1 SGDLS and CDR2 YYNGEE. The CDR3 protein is CASSGTSPNTGELFF. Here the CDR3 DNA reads TGTGCCAGCAGTGGGACTAGCCCGAACACCGGGGAGCTGTTTTTT.

CDR3 amino acids: CASSKEEGSYGYTF. In DNA, the CDR3 is TGTGCCAGCAGCAAAGAAGAGGGAAGCTATGGCTACACCTTC. The J gene is TRBJ1-2, the V gene TRBV21-1. TRBV21-1 is marked as a pseudogene. The CDR3 is 14 amino acids.

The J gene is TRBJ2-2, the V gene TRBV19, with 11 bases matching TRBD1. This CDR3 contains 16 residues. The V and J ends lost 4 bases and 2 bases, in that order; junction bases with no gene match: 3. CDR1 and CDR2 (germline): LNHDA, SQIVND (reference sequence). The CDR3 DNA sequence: TGTGCCAGTAGTAAATGGACAGGGGGCAACACCGGGGAGCTGTTTTTT. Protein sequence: CASSKWTGGNTGELFF.

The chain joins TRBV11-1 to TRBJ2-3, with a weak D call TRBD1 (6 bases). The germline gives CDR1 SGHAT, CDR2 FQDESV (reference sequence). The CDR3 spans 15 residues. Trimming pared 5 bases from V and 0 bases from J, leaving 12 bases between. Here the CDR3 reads CASSHGGQSTDTQYF. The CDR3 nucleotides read TGTGCCAGCAGCCATGGCGGACAGAGCACAGATACGCAGTATTTT.

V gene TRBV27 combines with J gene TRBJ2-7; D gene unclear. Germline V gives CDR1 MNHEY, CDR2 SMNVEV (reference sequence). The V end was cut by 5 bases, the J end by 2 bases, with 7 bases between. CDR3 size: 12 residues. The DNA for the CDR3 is TGTGCCAGCAGTCATACACCCTACGAGCAGTACTTC. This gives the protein CASSHTPYEQYF.

The CDR3, as DNA: TGCAGTGCTAGACCTCAAGAGACCCAGTACTTC. Translation gives CSARPQETQYF. This chain joins TRBV20-1 and TRBJ2-5; D unresolved. Germline V gene sequence: CDR1 DFQATT, CDR2 SNEGSKA (reference sequence). V gave up 2 bases and J gave up 2 bases, with 3 bases separating them. The CDR3 sequence is 11 residues long.

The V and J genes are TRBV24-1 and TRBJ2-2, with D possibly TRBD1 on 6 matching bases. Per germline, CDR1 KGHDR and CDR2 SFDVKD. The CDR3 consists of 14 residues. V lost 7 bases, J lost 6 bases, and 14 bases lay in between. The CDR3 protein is CATRQGRPAGELFF. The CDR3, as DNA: TGTGCCACCAGACAGGGCCGACCCGCCGGGGAGCTGTTTTTT.

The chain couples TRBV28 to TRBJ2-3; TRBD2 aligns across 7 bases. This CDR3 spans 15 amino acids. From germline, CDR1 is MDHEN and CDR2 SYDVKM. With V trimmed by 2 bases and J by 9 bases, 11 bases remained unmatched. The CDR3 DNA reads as TGTGCCAGCAGTTTAAGTGGGAGGGCCGGGGGAACGCAGTATTTT. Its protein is CASSLSGRAGGTQYF.

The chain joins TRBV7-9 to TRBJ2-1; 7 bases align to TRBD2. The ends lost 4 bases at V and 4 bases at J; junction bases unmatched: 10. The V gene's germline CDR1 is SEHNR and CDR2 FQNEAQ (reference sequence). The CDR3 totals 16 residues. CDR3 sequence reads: CASSSLSSGKYNEQFF. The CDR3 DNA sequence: TGTGCCAGCAGCTCCCTCTCCAGCGGGAAGTACAATGAGCAGTTCTTC.

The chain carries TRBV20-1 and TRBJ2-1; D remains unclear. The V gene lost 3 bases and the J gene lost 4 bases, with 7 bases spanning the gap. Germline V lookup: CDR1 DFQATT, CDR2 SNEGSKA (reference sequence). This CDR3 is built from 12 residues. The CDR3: CSASASYNEQFF. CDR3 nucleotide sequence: TGCAGTGCTAGTGCGTCGTACAATGAGCAGTTCTTC.

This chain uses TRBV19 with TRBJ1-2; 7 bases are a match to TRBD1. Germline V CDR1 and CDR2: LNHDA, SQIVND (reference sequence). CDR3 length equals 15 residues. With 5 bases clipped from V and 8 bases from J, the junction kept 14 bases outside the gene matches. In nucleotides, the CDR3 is TGTGCCAGTAGTGCGAGGGACAGTACTCGTGGGGGCTACACCTTC. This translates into CASSARDSTRGGYTF.

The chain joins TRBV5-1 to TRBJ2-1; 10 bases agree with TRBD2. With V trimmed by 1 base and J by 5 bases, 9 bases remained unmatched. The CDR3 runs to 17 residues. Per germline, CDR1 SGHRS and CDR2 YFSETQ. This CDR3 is CASSLRTSGLNNNEQFF. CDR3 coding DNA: TGCGCCAGCAGCTTGCGGACTAGCGGTTTAAATAACAATGAGCAGTTCTTC.